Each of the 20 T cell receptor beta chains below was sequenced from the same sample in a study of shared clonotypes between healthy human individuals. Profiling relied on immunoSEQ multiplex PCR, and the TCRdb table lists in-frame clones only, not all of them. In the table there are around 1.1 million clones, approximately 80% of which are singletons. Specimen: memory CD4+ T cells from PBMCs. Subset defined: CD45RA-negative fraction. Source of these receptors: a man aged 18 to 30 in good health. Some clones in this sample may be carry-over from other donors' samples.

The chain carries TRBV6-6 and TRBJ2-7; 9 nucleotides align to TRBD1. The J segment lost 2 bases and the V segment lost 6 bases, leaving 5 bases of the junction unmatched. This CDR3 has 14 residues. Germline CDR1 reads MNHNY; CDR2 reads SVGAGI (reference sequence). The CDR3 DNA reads TGTGCCAGCAGCGGTGGGACAGGGACCTACGAGCAGTACTTC. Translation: CASSGGTGTYEQYF.

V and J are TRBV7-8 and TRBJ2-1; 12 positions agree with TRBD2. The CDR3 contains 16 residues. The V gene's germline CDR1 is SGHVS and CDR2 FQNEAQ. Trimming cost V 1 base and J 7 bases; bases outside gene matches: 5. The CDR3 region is CASSLGVLAGGNEQFF. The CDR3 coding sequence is TGTGCCAGCAGCTTAGGGGTACTAGCGGGAGGAAATGAGCAGTTCTTC.

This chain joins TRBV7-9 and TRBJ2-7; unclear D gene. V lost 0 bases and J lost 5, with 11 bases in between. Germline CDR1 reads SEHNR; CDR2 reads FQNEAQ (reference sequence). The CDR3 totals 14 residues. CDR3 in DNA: TGTGCCAGCAGCTTAGCAGGCCCCGAAGACGAGCAGTACTTC. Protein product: CASSLAGPEDEQYF.

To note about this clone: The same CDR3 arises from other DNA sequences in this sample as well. CDR3 in amino acids: CASSLLGTEAFF. The CDR3 DNA is TGTGCCAGCAGTCTCCTTGGGACAGAAGCTTTCTTT. This chain connects TRBV28 to TRBJ1-1; D is perhaps TRBD1 (6 bases). Germline loops: CDR1 MDHEN, CDR2 SYDVKM. The V gene lost 5 bases and the J gene lost 8 bases, with 12 bases spanning the gap. There are 12 residues in the CDR3.

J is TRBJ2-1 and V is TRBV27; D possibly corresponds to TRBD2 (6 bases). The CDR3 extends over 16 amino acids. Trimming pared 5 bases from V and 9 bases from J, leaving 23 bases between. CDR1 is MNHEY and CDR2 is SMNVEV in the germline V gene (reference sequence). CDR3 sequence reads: CASSKIPSADGGEQFF. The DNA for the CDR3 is TGTGCCAGCAGTAAGATACCTAGCGCTGATGGTGGTGAGCAGTTCTTC.

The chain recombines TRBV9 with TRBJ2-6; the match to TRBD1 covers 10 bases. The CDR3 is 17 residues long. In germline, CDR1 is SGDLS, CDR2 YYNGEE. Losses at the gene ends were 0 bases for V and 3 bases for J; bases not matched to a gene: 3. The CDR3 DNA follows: TGTGCCAGCAGCGTAGGACAGGGGGCGTTTGGGGCCAACGTCCTGACTTTC. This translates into CASSVGQGAFGANVLTF.

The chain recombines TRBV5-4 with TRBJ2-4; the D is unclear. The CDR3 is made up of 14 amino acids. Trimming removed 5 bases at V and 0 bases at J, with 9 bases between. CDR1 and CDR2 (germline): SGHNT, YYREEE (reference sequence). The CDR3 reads CASSGLGAKNIQYF. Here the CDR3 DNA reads TGTGCCAGCAGTGGCCTCGGAGCCAAAAACATTCAGTACTTC.

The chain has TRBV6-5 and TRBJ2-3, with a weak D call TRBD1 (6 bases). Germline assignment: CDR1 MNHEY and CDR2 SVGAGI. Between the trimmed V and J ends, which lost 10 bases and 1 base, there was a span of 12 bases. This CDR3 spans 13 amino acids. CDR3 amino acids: CAIRAGGTDTQYF. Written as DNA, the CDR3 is TGTGCCATACGGGCAGGGGGCACAGATACGCAGTATTTT.

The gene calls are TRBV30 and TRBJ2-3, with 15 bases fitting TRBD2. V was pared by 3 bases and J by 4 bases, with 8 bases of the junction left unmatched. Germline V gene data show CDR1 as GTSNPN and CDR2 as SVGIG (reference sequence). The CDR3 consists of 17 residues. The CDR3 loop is CAWRPGLAGGRADTQYF. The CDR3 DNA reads TGTGCCTGGAGGCCGGGACTAGCGGGAGGAAGGGCAGATACGCAGTATTTT.

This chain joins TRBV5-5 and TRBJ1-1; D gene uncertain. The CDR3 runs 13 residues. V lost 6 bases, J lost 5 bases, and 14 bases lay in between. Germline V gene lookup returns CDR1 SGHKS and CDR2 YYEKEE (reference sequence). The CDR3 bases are TGTGCCAGCAACAAGGAAGGTCGAACTGAAGCTTTCTTT. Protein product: CASNKEGRTEAFF.

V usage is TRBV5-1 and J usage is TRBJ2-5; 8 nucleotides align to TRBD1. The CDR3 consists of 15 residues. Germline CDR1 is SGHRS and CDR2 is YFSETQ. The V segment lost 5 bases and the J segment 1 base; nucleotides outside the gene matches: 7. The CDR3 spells CASSDLGTGQETQYF. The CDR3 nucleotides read TGCGCCAGCAGTGACCTCGGGACAGGCCAAGAGACCCAGTACTTC.

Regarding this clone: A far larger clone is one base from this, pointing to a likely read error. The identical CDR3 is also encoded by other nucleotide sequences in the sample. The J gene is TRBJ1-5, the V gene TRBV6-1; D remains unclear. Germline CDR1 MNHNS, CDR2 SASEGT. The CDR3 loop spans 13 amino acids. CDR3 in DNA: TGTGCCAGCAGTTATAATCAGGCACAGCCCCAGCACTTT. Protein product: CASSYNQAQPQHF.

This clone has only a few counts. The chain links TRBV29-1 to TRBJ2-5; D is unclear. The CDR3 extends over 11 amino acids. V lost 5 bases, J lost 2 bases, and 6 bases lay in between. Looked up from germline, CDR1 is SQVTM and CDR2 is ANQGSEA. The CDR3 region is CSVWVQETQYF. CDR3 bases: TGCAGCGTTTGGGTTCAAGAGACCCAGTACTTC.

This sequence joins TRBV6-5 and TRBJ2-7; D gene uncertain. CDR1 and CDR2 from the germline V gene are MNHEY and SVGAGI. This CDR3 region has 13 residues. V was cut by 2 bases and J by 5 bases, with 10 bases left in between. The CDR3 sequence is CASSYLGWDEQYF. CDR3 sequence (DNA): TGTGCCAGCAGTTACCTAGGCTGGGACGAGCAGTACTTC.

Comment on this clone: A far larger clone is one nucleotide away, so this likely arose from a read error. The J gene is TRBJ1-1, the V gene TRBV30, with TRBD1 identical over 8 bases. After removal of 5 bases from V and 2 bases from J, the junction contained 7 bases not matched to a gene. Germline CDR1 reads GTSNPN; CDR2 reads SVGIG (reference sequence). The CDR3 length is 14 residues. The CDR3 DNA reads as TGTGCCTGGGACGGACAGGGAATTAACACTGAAGCTTTCTTT. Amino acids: CAWDGQGINTEAFF.

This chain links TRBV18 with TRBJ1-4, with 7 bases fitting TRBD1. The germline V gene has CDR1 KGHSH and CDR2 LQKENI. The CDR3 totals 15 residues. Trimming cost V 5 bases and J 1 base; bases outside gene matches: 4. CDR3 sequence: CASSDRQGTNEKLFF. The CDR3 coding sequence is TGTGCCAGCTCAGACAGACAGGGAACTAATGAAAAACTGTTTTTT.

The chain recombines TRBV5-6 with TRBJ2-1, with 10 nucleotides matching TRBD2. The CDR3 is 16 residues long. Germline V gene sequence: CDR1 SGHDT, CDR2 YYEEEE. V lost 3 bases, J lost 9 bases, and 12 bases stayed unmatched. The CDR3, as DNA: TGTGCCAGCAGCTCATACACTAGCGGGAAGGAAGGTGAGCAGTTCTTC. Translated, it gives CASSSYTSGKEGEQFF.

The CDR3 nucleotides read TGTGCCAGCAGCCCGGGACTAGCGGGGGGCACAGATACGCAGTATTTT. Its protein product is CASSPGLAGGTDTQYF. The rearrangement joins TRBV7-7 to TRBJ2-3, with 14 nucleotides matching TRBD2. The junction had 2 bases not matched to a gene; V was cut back by 5 bases and J by 1 base. The CDR3 covers 16 residues. Germline lookup yields CDR1 SSHAT and CDR2 FNYEAQ (reference sequence).

CDR3 in DNA: TGCGCCAGCAGCTTGGACAGGGCCGGCGGGGAGCTGTTTTTT. This encodes CASSLDRAGGELFF. The J gene is TRBJ2-2, the V gene TRBV5-1; tentatively, D is TRBD1 (6 bases). Germline V gene sequence: CDR1 SGHRS, CDR2 YFSETQ. The CDR3 is 14 amino acids. V was shortened by 0 bases and J by 7 bases, with 10 bases between the two germline ends.

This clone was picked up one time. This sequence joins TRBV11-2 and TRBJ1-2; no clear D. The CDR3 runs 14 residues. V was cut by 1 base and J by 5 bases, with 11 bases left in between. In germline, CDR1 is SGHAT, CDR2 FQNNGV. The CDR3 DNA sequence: TGTGCCAGCAGCTTAGGTCTAGGAGGATATGGCTACACCTTC. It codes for CASSLGLGGYGYTF.